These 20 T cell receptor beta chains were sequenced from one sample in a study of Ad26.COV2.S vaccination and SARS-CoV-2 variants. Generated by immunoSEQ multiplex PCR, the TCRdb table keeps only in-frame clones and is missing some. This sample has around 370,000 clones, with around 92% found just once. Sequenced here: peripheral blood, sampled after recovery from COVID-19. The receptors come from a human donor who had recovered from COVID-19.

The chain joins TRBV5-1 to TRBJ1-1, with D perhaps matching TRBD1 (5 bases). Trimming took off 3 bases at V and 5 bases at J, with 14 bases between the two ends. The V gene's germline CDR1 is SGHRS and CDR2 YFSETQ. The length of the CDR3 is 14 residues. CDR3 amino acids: CASSSTDRDTEAFF. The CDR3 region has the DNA TGCGCCAGCAGCTCCACTGACAGAGATACTGAAGCTTTCTTT.

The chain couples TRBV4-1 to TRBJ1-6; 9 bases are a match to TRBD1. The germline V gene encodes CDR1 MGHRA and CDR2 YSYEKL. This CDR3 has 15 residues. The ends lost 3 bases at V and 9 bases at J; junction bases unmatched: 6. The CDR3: CASSHPTGGSSPLHF. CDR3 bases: TGCGCCAGCAGCCACCCGACAGGGGGAAGTTCACCCCTCCACTTT.

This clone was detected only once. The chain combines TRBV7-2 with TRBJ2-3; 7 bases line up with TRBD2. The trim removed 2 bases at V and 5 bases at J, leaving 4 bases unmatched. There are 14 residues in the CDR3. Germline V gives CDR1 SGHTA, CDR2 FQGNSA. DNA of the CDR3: TGTGCCAGCAGCTTACCCGGGACTAAAGATACGCAGTATTTT. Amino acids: CASSLPGTKDTQYF.

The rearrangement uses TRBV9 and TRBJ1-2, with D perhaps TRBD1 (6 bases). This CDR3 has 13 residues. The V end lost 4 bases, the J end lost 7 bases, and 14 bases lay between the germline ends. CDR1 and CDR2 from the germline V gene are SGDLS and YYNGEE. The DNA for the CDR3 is TGTGCCAGCAGCCGGACAGAATCAGGTGGCTACACCTTC. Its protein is CASSRTESGGYTF.

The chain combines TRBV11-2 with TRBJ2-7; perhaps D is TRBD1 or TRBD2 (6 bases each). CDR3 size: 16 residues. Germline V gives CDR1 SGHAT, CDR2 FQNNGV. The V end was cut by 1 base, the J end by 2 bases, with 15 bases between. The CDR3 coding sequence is TGTGCCAGCAGCTTAGGTCGGTGGGGGGACACCTACGAGCAGTACTTC. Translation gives CASSLGRWGDTYEQYF.

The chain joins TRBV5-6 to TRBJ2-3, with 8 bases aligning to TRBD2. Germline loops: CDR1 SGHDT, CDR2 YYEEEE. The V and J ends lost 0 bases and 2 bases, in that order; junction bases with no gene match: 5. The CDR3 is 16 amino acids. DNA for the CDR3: TGTGCCAGCAGCTTGGTCACTAGCGGTGCCACAGATACGCAGTATTTT. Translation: CASSLVTSGATDTQYF. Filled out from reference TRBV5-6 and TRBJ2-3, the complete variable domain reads DAGVTQSPTHLIKTRGQQVTLRCSPKSGHDTVSWYQQALGQGPQFIFQYYEEEERQRGNFPDRFSGHQFPNYSSELNVNALLLGDSALYLCASSLVTSGATDTQYFGPGTRLTVL.

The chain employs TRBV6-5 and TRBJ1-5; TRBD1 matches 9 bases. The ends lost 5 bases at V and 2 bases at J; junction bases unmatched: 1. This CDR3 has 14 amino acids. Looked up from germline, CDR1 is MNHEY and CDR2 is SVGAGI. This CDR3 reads CASSRDRGNQPQHF. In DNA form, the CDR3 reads TGTGCCAGCAGTCGGGACAGGGGCAATCAGCCCCAGCATTTT.

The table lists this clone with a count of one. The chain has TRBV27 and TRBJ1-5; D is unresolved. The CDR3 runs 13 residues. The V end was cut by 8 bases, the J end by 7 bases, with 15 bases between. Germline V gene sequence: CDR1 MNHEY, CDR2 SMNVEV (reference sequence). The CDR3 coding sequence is TGTGCCAGCCGACGGGGAATTGCGCAGCCCCAGCATTTT. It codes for CASRRGIAQPQHF.

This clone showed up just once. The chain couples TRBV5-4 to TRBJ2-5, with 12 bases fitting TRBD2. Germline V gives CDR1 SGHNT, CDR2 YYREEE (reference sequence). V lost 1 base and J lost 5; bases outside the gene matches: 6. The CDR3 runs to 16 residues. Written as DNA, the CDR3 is TGTGCCAGCAGCTTGACTAGCGGGGGGCCGGCGGAGACCCAGTACTTC. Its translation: CASSLTSGGPAETQYF.

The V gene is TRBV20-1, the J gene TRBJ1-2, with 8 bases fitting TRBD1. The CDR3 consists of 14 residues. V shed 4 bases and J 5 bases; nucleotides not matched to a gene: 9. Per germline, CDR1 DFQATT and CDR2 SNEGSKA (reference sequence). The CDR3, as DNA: TGCAGTGCTAATGATGCAGGGGGCGGTTATGGCTACACCTTC. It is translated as CSANDAGGGYGYTF.

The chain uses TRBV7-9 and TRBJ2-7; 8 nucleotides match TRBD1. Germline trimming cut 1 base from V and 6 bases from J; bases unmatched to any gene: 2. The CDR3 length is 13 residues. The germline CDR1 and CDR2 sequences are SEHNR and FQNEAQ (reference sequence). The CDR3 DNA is TGTGCCAGCAGCTTAGGGGACAGGACCGAGCAGTACTTC. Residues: CASSLGDRTEQYF. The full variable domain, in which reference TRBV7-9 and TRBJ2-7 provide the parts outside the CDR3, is DTGVSQNPRHKITKRGQNVTFRCDPISEHNRLYWYRQTLGQGPEFLTYFQNEAQLEKSRLLSDRFSAERPKGSFSTLEIQRTEQGDSAMYLCASSLGDRTEQYFGPGTRLTVT.

CDR3 sequence: CASSYGTGNGYTF. CDR3 sequence (DNA): TGTGCCAGCAGTTACGGGACAGGGAATGGCTACACCTTC. The chain is built from TRBV6-5 and TRBJ1-2, with TRBD1 matching 9 bases. Germline V gene sequence: CDR1 MNHEY, CDR2 SVGAGI. The CDR3 consists of 13 residues. The ends lost 2 bases at V and 6 bases at J; junction bases unmatched: 1.

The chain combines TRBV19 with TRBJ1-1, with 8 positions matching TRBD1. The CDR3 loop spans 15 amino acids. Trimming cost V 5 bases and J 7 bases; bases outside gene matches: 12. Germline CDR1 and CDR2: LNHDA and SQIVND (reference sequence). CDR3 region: CASSSGQGGPHEAFF. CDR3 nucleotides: TGTGCCAGTAGTTCAGGACAGGGAGGGCCCCATGAAGCTTTCTTT.

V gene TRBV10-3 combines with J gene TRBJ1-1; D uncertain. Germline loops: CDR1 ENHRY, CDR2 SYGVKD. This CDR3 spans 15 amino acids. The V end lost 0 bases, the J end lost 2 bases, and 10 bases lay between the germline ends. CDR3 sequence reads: CAISESPASNTEAFF. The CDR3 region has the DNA TGTGCCATCAGTGAGTCCCCAGCTTCAAACACTGAAGCTTTCTTT.

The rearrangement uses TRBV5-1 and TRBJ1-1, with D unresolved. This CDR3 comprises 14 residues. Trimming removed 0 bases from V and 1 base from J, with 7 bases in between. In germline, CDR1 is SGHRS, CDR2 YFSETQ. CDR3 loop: CASSLGGRNTEAFF. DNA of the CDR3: TGCGCCAGCAGCTTGGGAGGGAGGAACACTGAAGCTTTCTTT.

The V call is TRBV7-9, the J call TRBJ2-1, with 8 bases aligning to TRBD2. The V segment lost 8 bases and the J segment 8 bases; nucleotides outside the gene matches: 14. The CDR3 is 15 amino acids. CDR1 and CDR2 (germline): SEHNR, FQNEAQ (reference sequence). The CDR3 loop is CASELMDGGAYEQFF. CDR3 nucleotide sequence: TGTGCCAGCGAGCTAATGGACGGGGGGGCTTATGAGCAGTTCTTC.

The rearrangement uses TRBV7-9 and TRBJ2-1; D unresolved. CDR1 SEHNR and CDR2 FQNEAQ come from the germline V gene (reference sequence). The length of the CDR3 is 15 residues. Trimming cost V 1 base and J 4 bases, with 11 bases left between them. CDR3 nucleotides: TGTGCCAGCAGCTTAGGTAAGCTGGAGTACAATGAGCAGTTCTTC. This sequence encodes CASSLGKLEYNEQFF. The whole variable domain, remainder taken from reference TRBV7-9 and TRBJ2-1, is DTGVSQNPRHKITKRGQNVTFRCDPISEHNRLYWYRQTLGQGPEFLTYFQNEAQLEKSRLLSDRFSAERPKGSFSTLEIQRTEQGDSAMYLCASSLGKLEYNEQFFGPGTRLTVL.

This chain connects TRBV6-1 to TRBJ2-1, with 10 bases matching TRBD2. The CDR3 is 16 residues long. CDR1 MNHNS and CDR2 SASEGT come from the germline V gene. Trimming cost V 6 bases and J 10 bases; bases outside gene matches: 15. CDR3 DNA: TGTGCCAGCAGGGAAAAGACTAGCGGGCAAAGAAGCGAGCAGTTCTTC. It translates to CASREKTSGQRSEQFF.

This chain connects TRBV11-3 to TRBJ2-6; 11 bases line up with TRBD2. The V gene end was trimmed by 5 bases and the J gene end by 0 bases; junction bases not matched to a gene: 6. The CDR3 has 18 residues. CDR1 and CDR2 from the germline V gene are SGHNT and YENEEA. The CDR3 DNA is TGTGCCAGCAGCATGACTAGCGGGGCCTTCTCTGGGGCCAACGTCCTGACTTTC. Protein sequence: CASSMTSGAFSGANVLTF.

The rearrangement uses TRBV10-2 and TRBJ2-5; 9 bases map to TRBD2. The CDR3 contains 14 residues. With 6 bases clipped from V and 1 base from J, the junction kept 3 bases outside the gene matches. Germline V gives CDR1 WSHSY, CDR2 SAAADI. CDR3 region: CASSVSGGQETQYF. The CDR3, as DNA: TGCGCCAGCAGCGTTAGCGGGGGCCAAGAGACCCAGTACTTC.